This TCR beta chain was sequenced during a study of T cell responses to AZD1222 COVID-19 vaccine. On the study more broadly: Recipients boosted at about 4 weeks or about 12 weeks are pooled. General observations from the study: Reportedly, close to half of spike-specific TCRs are directed against unmutated variant regions. Sampled repertoires all dated from after the peak T cell response. Just 5 to 7 AZD1222 recipients were seropositive at baseline.

Libraries were prepared by immunoSEQ multiplex PCR; TCRdb keeps only in-frame clonotypes and omits some of them. The profile shows about 76,000 clones, roughly 84% of them singletons. V was pared by 6 bases and J by 6 bases, with 9 bases between. This CDR3 has 12 amino acids. Germline V gene data show CDR1 as MNHEY and CDR2 as SVGAGI. Concerning this clone: Its target is unknown.

Material: peripheral blood, obtained on day 0 of AZD1222 vaccination. The rearrangement uses TRBV6-5 and TRBJ2-1; D unclear. The receptor's source is an adult in good health. The CDR3 sequence: CASSRDGNEQFF. The DNA of the CDR3 is TGTGCCAGCAGCCGCGACGGCAATGAGCAGTTCTTC.